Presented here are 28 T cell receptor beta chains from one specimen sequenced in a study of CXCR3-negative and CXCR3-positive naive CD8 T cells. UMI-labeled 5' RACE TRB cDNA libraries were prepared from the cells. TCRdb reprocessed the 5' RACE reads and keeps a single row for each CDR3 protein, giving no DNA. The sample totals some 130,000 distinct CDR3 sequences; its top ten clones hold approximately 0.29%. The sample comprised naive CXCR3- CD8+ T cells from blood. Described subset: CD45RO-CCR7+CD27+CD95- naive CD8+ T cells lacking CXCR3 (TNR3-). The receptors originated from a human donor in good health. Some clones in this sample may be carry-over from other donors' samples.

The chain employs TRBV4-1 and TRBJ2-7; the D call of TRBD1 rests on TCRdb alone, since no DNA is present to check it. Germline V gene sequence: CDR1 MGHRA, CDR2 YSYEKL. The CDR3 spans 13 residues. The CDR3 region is CASSQVRGYEQYF.

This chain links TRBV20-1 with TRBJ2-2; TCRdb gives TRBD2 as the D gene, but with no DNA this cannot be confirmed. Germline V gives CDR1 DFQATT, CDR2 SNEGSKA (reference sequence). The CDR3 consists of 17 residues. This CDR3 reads CSARKIAGARNTGELFF.

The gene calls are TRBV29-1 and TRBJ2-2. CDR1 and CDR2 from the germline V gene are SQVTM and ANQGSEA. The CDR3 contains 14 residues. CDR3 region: CSVRMIKNTGELFF.

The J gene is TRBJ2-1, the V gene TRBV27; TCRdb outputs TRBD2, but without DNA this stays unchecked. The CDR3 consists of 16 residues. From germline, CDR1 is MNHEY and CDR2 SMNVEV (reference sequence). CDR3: CASSSSGTSVDNEQFF.

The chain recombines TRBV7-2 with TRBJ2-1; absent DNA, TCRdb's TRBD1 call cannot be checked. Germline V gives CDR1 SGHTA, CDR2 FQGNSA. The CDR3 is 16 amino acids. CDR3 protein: CASSYDLTGVHNEQFF.

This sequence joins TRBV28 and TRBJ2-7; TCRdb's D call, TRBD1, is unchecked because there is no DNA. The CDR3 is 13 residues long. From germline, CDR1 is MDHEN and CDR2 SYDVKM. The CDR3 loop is CASSPTDSYEQYF.

Here the CDR3 reads CSASAGGVATTRQGQFF. The V gene is TRBV20-1, the J gene TRBJ2-1; TCRdb names TRBD1, which stays unverified in the absence of DNA. The CDR3 extends over 17 amino acids. Germline V gene lookup returns CDR1 DFQATT and CDR2 SNEGSKA (reference sequence).

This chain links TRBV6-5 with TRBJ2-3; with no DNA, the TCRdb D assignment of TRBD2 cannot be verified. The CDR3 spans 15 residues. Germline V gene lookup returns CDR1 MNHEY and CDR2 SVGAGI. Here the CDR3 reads CASSILAGDTDTQYF.

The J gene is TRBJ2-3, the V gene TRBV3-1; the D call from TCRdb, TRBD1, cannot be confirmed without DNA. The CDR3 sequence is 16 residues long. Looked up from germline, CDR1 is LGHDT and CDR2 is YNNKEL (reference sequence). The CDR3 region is CASSHPGQGTLNTQYF.

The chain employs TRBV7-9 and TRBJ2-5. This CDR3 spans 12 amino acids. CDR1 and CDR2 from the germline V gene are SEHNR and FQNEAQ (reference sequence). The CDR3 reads CASSLPIETQYF. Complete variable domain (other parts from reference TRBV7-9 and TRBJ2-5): DTGVSQNPRHKITKRGQNVTFRCDPISEHNRLYWYRQTLGQGPEFLTYFQNEAQLEKSRLLSDRFSAERPKGSFSTLEIQRTEQGDSAMYLCASSLPIETQYFGPGTRLLVL.

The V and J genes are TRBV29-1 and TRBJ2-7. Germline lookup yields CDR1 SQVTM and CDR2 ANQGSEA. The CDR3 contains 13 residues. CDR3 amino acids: CSVKTGDSYEQYF.

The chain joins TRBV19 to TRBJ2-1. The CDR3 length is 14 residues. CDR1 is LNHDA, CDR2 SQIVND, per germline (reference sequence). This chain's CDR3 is CASSILDTYNEQFF.

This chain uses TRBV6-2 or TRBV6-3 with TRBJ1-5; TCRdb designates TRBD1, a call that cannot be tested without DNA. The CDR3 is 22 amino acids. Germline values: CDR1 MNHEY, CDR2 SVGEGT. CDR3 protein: CASSYSMVVQGRTGDSNQPQHF.

The CDR3 loop is CASSAQRGGAPGNTEAFF. The chain carries TRBV9 and TRBJ1-1; TCRdb designates TRBD1, a call that cannot be tested without DNA. Germline CDR1 and CDR2: SGDLS and YYNGEE. CDR3 length equals 18 residues. Drawing the rest from reference TRBV9 and TRBJ1-1, the complete variable domain is DSGVTQTPKHLITATGQRVTLRCSPRSGDLSVYWYQQSLDQGLQFLIQYYNGEERAKGNILERFSAQQFPDLHSELNLSSLELGDSALYFCASSAQRGGAPGNTEAFFGQGTRLTVV.

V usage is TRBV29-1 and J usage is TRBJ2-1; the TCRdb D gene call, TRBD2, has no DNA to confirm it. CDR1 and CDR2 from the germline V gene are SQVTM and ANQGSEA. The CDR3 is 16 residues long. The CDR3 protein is CSVEGTTSGKYNEQFF.

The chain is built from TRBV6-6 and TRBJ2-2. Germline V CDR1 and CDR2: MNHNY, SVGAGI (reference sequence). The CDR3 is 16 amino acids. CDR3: CASSYARGSSTGELFF.

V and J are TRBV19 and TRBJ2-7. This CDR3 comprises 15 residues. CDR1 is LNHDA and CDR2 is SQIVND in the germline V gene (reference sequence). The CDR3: CASSMRLTTTYEQYF.

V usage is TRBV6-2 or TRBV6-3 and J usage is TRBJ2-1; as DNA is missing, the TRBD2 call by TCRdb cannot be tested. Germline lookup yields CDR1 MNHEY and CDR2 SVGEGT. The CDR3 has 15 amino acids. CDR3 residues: CASSTLAFTYNEQFF.

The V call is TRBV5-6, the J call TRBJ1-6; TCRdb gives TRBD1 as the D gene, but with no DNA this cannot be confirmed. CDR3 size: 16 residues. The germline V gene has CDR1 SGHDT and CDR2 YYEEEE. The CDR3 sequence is CASSHGSAPYNSPLHF. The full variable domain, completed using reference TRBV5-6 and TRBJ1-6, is DAGVTQSPTHLIKTRGQQVTLRCSPKSGHDTVSWYQQALGQGPQFIFQYYEEEERQRGNFPDRFSGHQFPNYSSELNVNALLLGDSALYLCASSHGSAPYNSPLHFGNGTRLTVT.

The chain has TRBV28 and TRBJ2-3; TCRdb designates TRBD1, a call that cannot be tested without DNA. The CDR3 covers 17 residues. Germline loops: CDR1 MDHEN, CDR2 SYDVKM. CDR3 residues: CATSPGASVYLGDTQYF.

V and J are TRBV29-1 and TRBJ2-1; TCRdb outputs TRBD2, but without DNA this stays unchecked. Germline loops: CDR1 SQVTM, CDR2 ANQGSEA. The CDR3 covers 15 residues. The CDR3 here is CSVEDWGRANNEQFF.

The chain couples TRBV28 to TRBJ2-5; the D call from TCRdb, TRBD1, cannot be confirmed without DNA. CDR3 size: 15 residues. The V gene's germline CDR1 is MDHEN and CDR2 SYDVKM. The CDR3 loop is CASDPRADTLKTQYF.

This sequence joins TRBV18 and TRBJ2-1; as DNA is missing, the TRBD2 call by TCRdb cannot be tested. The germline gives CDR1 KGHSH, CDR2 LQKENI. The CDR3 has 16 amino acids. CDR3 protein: CASSHTQGLASHEQFF.

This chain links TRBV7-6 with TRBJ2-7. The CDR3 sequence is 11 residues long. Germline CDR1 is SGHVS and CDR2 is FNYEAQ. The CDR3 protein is CASSSFKEQYF.

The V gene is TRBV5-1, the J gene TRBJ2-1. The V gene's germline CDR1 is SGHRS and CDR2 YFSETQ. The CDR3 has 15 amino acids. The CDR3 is CASSSRQEVLNEQFF.

CDR3 protein: CASNVGGELFF. V is TRBV5-1 and J is TRBJ2-2. Germline V gene lookup returns CDR1 SGHRS and CDR2 YFSETQ. This CDR3 contains 11 residues.

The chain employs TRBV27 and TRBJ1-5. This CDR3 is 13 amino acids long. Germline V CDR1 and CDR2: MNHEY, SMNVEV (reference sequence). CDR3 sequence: CASSLSKSQPQHF.

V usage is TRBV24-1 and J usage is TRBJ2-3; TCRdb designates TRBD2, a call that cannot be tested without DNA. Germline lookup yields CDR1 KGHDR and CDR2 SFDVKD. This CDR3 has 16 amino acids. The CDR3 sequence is CATSEMASGSTDTQYF.